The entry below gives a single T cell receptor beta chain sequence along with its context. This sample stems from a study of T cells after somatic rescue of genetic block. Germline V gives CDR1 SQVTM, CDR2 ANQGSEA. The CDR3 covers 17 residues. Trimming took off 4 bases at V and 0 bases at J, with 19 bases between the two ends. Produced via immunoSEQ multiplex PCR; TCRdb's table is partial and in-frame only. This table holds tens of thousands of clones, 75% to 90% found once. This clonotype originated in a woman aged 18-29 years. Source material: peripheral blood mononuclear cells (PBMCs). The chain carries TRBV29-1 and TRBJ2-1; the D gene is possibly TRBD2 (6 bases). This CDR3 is CSVVGTSGEGSYNEQFF. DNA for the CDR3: TGCAGCGTTGTGGGGACTTCCGGGGAAGGCTCCTACAATGAGCAGTTCTTC.